This T cell receptor beta chain was identified during a study of blood T cell repertoires in COVID-19. TCRdb's table, derived via immunoSEQ multiplex PCR, lists solely in-frame clones and lacks some. The table has some 190,000 clones, 80% seen once. This clone occurred a few times. Looked up from germline, CDR1 is MGHDK and CDR2 is SYGVNS. The CDR3 runs to 16 residues. Trimming removed 3 bases from V and 1 base from J; junction bases left unmatched: 4. This TCR was recovered from a man aged 55 to 70 who had been exposed to COVID-19. The material sequenced was PBMCs or T cells enriched from blood (not recorded which). The rearrangement links TRBV25-1 to TRBJ2-1; 9 positions match TRBD2. In nucleotides, the CDR3 is TGTGCCAGCAGTGATTATAGCGGGGGATCCTACAATGAGCAGTTCTTC. It translates to CASSDYSGGSYNEQFF. The full variable domain, with the rest looked up from reference TRBV25-1 and TRBJ2-1, is EADIYQTPRYLVIGTGKKITLECSQTMGHDKMYWYQQDPGMELHLIHYSYGVNSTEKGDLSSESTVSRIRTEHFPLTLESARPSHTSQYLCASSDYSGGSYNEQFFGPGTRLTVL.